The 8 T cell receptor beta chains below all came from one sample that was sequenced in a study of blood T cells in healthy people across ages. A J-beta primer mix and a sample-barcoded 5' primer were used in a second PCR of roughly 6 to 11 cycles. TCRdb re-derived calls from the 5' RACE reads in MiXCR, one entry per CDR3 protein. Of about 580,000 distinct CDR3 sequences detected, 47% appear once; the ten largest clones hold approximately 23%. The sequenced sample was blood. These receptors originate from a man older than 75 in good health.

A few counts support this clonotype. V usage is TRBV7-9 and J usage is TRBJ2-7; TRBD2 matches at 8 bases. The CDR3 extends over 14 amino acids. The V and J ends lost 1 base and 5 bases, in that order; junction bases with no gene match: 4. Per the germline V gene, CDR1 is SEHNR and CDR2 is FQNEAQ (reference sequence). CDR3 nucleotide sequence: TGTGCCAGCAGCTTAGACGGGAGGGCCCACGAGCAGTACTTC. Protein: CASSLDGRAHEQYF. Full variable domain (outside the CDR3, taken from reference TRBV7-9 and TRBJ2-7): DTGVSQNPRHKITKRGQNVTFRCDPISEHNRLYWYRQTLGQGPEFLTYFQNEAQLEKSRLLSDRFSAERPKGSFSTLEIQRTEQGDSAMYLCASSLDGRAHEQYFGPGTRLTVT.

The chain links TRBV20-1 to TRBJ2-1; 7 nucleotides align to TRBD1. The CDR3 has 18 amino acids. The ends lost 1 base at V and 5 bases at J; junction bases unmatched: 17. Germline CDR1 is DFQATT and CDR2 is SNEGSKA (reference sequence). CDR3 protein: CSARALSTRGNRHNEQFF. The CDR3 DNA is TGCAGTGCTAGAGCTTTGTCCACCAGGGGGAATAGGCACAATGAGCAGTTCTTC.

This CDR3 reads CASSTLPGQAYEQYF. As DNA, the CDR3 is TGTGCCAGCAGCACTCTCCCGGGACAGGCCTACGAGCAGTACTTC. The chain recombines TRBV7-2 with TRBJ2-7, with 8 bases lining up with TRBD1. Per germline, CDR1 SGHTA and CDR2 FQGNSA. V was clipped by 5 bases and J by 2 bases; unmatched bases: 8. The CDR3 has 15 residues.

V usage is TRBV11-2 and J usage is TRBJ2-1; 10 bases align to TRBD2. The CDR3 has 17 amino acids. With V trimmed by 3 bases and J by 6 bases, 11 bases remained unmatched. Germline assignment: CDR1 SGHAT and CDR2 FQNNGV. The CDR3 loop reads CASSFAASGGPGNEQFF. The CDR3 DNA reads TGTGCCAGCAGCTTTGCGGCTAGCGGGGGTCCTGGCAATGAGCAGTTCTTC.

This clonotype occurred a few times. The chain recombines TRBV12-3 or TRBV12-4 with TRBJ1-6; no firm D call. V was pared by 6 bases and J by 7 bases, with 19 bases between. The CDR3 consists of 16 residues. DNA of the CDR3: TGTGCCAGCAGCGACACCCCACGAAGAACAAATTCACCCCTCCACTTT. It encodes CASSDTPRRTNSPLHF.

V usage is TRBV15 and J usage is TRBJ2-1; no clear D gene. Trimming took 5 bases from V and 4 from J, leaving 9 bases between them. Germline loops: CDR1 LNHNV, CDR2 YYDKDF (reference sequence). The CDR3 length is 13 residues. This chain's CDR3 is CATSLSLYNEQFF. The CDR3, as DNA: TGTGCCACCAGCTTGTCCCTTTACAATGAGCAGTTCTTC.

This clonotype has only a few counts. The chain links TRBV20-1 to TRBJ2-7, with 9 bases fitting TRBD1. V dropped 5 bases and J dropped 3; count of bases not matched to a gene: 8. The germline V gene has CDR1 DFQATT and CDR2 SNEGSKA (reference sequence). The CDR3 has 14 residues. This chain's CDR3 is CSASGGQGYYEQYF. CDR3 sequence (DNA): TGCAGTGCTTCAGGTGGACAGGGGTACTACGAGCAGTACTTC.

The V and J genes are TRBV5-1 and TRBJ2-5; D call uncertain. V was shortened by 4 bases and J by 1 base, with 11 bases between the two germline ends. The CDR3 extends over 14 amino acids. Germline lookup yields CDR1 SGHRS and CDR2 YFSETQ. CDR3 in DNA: TGCGCCAGCAGCAAGGCAGGTTCCCAAGAGACCCAGTACTTC. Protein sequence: CASSKAGSQETQYF.